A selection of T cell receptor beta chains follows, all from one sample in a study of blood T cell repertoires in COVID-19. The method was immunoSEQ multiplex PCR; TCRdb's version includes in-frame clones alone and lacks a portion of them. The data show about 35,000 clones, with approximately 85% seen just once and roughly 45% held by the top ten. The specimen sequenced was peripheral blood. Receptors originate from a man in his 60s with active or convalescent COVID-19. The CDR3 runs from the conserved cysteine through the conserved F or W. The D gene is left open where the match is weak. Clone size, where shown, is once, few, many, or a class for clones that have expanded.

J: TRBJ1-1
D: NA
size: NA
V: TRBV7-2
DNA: TGTGCCAGCAGCATCGGACAAGCTAAAGCTTTCTTT
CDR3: CASSIGQAKAFF

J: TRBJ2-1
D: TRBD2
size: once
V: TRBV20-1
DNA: TGCAGTGCTAGTGACCCGAAGAGTCCTAGCGGGCCCACCGGTGAGCAGTTCTTC
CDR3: CSASDPKSPSGPTGEQFF

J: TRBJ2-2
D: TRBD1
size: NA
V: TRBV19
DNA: TGTGCCAGTAGAGGGAACAGGGGGAACACCGGGGAGCTGTTTTTT
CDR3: CASRGNRGNTGELFF

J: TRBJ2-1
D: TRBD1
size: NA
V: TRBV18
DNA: TGTGCCAGCTCCATGGGACAGGGGGAATATGAGCAGTTCTTC
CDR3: CASSMGQGEYEQFF

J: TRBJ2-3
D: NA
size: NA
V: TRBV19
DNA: TGTGCCAGTAGTATCGACGGGTCCAGGGAAGATACGCAGTATTTT
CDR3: CASSIDGSREDTQYF

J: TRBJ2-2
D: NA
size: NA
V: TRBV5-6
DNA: TGTGCCAGCATGAGGGCAGGGGCGGATACCGGGGAGCTGTTTTTT
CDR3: CASMRAGADTGELFF

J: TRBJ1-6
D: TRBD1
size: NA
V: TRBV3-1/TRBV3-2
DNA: TGTGCCAGCAGCCAATTTAGGGGGCATAATTCACCCCTCCACTTT
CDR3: CASSQFRGHNSPLHF

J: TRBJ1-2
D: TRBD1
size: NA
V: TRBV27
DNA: TGTGCCAGCAGTTTCTTGAAACAGGGGGGAGGGGGCTACACCTTC
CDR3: CASSFLKQGGGGYTF

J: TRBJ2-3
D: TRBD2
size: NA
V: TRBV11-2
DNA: TGTGCCAGCAGCTTAAGAGCGGGGGGGCAAGGAGCGCAGTATTTT
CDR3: CASSLRAGGQGAQYF

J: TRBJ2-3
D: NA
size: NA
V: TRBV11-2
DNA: TGTGCCAGCAGCTCTAGCACAGATACGCAGTATTTT
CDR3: CASSSSTDTQYF

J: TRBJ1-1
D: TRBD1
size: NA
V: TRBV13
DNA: TGTGCCAGCAGCTTAGGGGGACAGGGGGCTCTGGGCACTGAAGCTTTCTTT
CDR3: CASSLGGQGALGTEAFF

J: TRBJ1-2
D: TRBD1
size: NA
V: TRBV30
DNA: TGTGCCTGGAGCGAACAGGGGAACTATGGCTACACCTTC
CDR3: CAWSEQGNYGYTF

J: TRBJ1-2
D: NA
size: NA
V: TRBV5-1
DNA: TGCGCCAGCAGCTTGGCGACAGCGGGTGGAGCAGGTGGCTATGGCTACACCTTC
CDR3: CASSLATAGGAGGYGYTF

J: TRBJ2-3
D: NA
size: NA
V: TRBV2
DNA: TGTGCCAGCAGTGAATGGGGGGGGCACACTAGCACAGATACGCAGTATTTT
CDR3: CASSEWGGHTSTDTQYF

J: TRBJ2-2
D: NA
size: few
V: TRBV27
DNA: TGTGCCAGCAGTTTCCACGATCGGGCCGGGGAGCTGTTTTTT
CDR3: CASSFHDRAGELFF

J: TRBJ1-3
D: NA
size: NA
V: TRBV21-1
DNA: TGTGCCAGCAGCACCACAGGGACCGCCAACTCTGGAAACACCATATATTTT
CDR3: CASSTTGTANSGNTIYF

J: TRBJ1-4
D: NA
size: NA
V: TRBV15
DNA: TGTGCCACCAGCAGAGATCTGGGGGCGGGTGAAAAACTGTTTTTT
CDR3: CATSRDLGAGEKLFF

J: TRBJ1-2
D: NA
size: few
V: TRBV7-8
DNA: TGTGCCAGCAGCTTAGCTCAGGGGACGTTCGGTGGCTACACCTTC
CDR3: CASSLAQGTFGGYTF

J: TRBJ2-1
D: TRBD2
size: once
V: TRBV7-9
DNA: TGTGCCAGCAGCGAAACTAGCGGGTACTACAATGAGCAGTTCTTC
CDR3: CASSETSGYYNEQFF

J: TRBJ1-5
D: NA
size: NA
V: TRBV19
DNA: TGTGCCAGTAGTATCGGGTCAGGGCACAATCAGCCCCAGCATTTT
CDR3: CASSIGSGHNQPQHF

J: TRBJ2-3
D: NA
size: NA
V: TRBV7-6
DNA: TGTGCCAGCGGTCTCGGGGGTCCCGGCACAGATACGCAGTATTTT
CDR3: CASGLGGPGTDTQYF

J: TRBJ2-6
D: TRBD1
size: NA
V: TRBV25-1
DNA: TGTGCCAGCAGTGAGAGGGGACAGTTCTCTGGGGCCAACGTCCTGACTTTC
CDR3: CASSERGQFSGANVLTF

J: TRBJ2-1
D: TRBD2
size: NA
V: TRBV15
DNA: TGTGCCACCAGCAGAGATCCGGGGGGTGAGCAGTTCTTC
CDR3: CATSRDPGGEQFF

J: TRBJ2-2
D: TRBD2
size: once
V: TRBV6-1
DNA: TGTGCCAGCAGTGAAGTCCTAGCGGGAGTGAACGGGGAGCTGTTTTTT
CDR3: CASSEVLAGVNGELFF

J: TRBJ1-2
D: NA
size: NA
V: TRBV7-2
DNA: TGTGCCAGCAGCTTGGGGCAGGGGATTCCTGGCTACACCTTC
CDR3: CASSLGQGIPGYTF

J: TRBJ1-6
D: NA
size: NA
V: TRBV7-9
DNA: TGTGCCAGCAGCTTAGGGCAGAACCTCCACTTT
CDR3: CASSLGQNLHF

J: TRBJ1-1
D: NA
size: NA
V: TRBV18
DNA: TGTGCCAGCTCATCGGATGCAGGCACTGAAGCTTTCTTT
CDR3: CASSSDAGTEAFF

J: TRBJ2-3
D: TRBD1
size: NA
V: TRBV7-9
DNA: TGTGCCAGCAGGATGATGACAGGGGGCCCAGATACGCAGTATTTT
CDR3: CASRMMTGGPDTQYF

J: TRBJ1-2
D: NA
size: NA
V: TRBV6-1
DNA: TGTGCCAGCAGTGAAGAGGAAGGACAGAACTATGGCTACACCTTC
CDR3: CASSEEEGQNYGYTF

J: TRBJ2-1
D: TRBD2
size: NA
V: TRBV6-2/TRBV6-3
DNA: TGTGCCAGCAGTTACTCGAGGGACTATGTGTCCAATGAGCAGTTCTTC
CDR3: CASSYSRDYVSNEQFF

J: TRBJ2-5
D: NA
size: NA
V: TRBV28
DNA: TGTGCCAGCAGTTCCCGACAGATCCAAGAGACCCAGTACTTC
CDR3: CASSSRQIQETQYF

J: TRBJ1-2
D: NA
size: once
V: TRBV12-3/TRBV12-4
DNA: TGTGCCAGCAGTTTATCAGGGATCGTTGGCTACACCTTC
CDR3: CASSLSGIVGYTF

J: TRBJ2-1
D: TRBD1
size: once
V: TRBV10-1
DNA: TGCGCCAGCAGATCTTGGGACAGTAATGAGCAGTTCTTC
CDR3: CASRSWDSNEQFF

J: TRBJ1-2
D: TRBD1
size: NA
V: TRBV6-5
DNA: TGTGCCAGCAGTTACTTCCAGACAGGGGGAGGCTACACCTTC
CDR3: CASSYFQTGGGYTF

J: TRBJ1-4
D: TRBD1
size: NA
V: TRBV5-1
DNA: TGCGCCAGCAGCCTCGGACAGACAGGGGTCGAAAAACTGTTTTTT
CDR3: CASSLGQTGVEKLFF

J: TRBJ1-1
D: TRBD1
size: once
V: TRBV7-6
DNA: TGTGCCAGCAGCTTAGGCGGGACAGGAAACACTGAAGCTTTCTTT
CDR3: CASSLGGTGNTEAFF

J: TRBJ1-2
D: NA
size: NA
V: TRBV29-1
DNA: TGCAGCGGTAAGGGGCTCTATGGCTACACCTTC
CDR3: CSGKGLYGYTF

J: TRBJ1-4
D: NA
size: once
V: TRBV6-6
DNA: TGTGCCAGCGGTCAGGGGATGAATGAAAAACTGTTTTTT
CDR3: CASGQGMNEKLFF

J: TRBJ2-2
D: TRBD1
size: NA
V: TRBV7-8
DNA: TGTGCCAGCAGCTTAGTCCTCGGGACAGGGAGAACCGGGGAGCTGTTTTTT
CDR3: CASSLVLGTGRTGELFF

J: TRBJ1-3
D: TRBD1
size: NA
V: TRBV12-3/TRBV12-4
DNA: TGTGCCAGCAGTCGGACAGGGGGAAACACCATATATTTT
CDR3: CASSRTGGNTIYF

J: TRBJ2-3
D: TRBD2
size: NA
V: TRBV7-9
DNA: TGTGCCAGCAGTCCCCAGACAGCGGGAGCGGATACGCAGTATTTT
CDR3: CASSPQTAGADTQYF

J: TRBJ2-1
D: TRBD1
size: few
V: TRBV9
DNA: TGTGCCAGCAGCCACCCCAGGACAGGAGGAACCTACAATGAGCAGTTCTTC
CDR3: CASSHPRTGGTYNEQFF

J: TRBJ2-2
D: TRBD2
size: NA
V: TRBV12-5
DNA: TGTGCTAGTGGTTTGGTACTAGCGACCGGGGAGCTGTTTTTT
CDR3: CASGLVLATGELFF

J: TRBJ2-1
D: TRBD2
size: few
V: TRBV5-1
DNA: TGCGCCAGCAGCTTTGGTGGGCTGCGGGGGGTATACAATGAGCAGTTCTTC
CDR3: CASSFGGLRGVYNEQFF

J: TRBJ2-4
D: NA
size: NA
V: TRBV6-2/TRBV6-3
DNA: TGTGCCAGCAGTTACGGACATTTACTAGCCAAAAACATTCAGTACTTC
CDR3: CASSYGHLLAKNIQYF